This T cell receptor (beta chain) was profiled in a study of patients and donors after allogeneic stem cell transplantation. A single record per CDR3 protein comes from TCRdb applying MiXCR to the RT-PCR reads. This sample yields approximately 430,000 distinct CDR3 sequences, of which approximately 16% are seen a single time; just over 7% belongs to the top ten. The CDR3 is 16 amino acids. After removal of 1 base from V and 8 bases from J, the junction contained 6 bases not matched to a gene. This clonotype was seen only a few times. This sequence joins TRBV12-3 or TRBV12-4 and TRBJ2-2; TRBD1 matches 11 bases. The sequence came from a human donor who was either an allogeneic HSCT recipient or a stem cell or donor lymphocyte infusion donor (not recorded which). It is not recorded whose cells these are; they may come from a transplant donor. The sample was blood, either unsorted or a sorted T cell fraction (not recorded which). CDR3 protein: CASSLGTGGRRGELFF. The CDR3 nucleotides are TGTGCCAGCAGTTTAGGGACAGGGGGCCGGAGGGGGGAGCTGTTTTTT.